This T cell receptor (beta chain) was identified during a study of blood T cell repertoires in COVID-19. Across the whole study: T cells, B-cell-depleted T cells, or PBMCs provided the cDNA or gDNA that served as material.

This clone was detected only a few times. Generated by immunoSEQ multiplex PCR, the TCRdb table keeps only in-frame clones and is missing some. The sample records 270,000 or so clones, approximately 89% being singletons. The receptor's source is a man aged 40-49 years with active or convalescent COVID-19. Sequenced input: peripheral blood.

The CDR3: CASSLEGPEQYF. DNA of the CDR3: TGCGCCAGCAGCTTGGAGGGGCCCGAGCAGTACTTC. The chain employs TRBV5-1 and TRBJ2-7; maybe TRBD1 (5 bases). The CDR3 consists of 12 residues. V was pared by 0 bases and J by 6 bases, with 7 bases between. CDR1 is SGHRS, CDR2 YFSETQ, per germline.